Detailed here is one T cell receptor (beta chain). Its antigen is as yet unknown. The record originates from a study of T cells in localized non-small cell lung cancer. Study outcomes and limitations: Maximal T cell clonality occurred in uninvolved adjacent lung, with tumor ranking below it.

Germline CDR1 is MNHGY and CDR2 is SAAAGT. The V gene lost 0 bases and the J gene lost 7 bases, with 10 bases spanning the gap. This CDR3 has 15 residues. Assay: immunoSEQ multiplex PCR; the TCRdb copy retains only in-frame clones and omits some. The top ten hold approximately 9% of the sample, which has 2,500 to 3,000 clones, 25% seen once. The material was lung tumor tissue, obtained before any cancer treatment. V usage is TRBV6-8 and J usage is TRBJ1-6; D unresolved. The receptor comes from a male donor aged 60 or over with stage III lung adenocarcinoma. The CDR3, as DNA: TGTGCCAGCAGTTACTCGTTGGACCCCAATTCACCCCTCCACTTT. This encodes CASSYSLDPNSPLHF.